The 21 T cell receptor beta chains below come from one sample, sequenced in a study of blood T cell repertoires in COVID-19. Generated by immunoSEQ multiplex PCR, the TCRdb table keeps only in-frame clones and is missing some. The sample lists 110,000 to 150,000 clones, under 90% occurring once. The sample taken for sequencing was PBMCs or T cells enriched from blood (not recorded which). All receptors come from a woman aged 18 to 35 who had been exposed to COVID-19.

V usage is TRBV7-8 and J usage is TRBJ2-6; 11 nucleotides agree with TRBD2. The V and J ends lost 3 bases and 0 bases, in that order; junction bases with no gene match: 7. The CDR3 spans 19 residues. Per the germline V gene, CDR1 is SGHVS and CDR2 is FQNEAQ. The CDR3 region is CASSFRTSGSRSGANVLTF. CDR3 DNA: TGTGCCAGCAGCTTCAGGACTAGCGGGTCTCGCTCTGGGGCCAACGTCCTGACTTTC.

The count of this clone is one. The rearrangement joins TRBV30 to TRBJ2-1; 8 nucleotides align to TRBD1. The J segment lost 12 bases and the V segment lost 5 bases, leaving 6 bases of the junction unmatched. Germline V gene data show CDR1 as GTSNPN and CDR2 as SVGIG (reference sequence). The CDR3 covers 11 residues. The DNA of the CDR3 is TGTGCCTGGGGACAACAGGGGGGGCAGTTCTTC. It translates to CAWGQQGGQFF.

V and J are TRBV2 and TRBJ2-1; the match to TRBD1 covers 7 bases. CDR3 length equals 14 residues. V was clipped by 10 bases and J by 9 bases; unmatched bases: 15. Germline V gene sequence: CDR1 SNHLY, CDR2 FYNNEI. CDR3 bases: TGTGCCAACGCTCGGGACAGTTTGAGGGGTGAGCAGTTCTTC. Amino acid sequence: CANARDSLRGEQFF.

The V and J genes are TRBV28 and TRBJ2-5; D possibly corresponds to TRBD2 (6 bases). Trimming pared 3 bases from V and 4 bases from J, leaving 9 bases between. Germline-derived CDR1 and CDR2 are MDHEN and SYDVKM. The CDR3 spans 13 residues. CDR3 DNA sequence: TGTGCCAGCAGTTTTGGGGGGTTAGAGACCCAGTACTTC. Translated: CASSFGGLETQYF.

The chain uses TRBV18 and TRBJ1-4; tentative D call: TRBD1 (6 bases). CDR1 is KGHSH, CDR2 LQKENI, per germline. The CDR3 covers 14 residues. Trimming shortened V by 2 bases and J by 16 bases, and 20 bases separated the two germline ends. This chain's CDR3 is CASSPSTGLGPQFF. CDR3 sequence (DNA): TGTGCCAGCTCACCATCGACAGGCCTCGGTCCCCAGTTTTTT.

A few counts support this clone. Other DNA sequences in the same sample also yield this CDR3. The rearrangement uses TRBV27 and TRBJ2-1; 12 bases match TRBD1. The trim removed 5 bases at V and 8 bases at J, leaving 10 bases unmatched. The V gene's germline CDR1 is MNHEY and CDR2 SMNVEV (reference sequence). The CDR3 extends over 16 amino acids. This chain's CDR3 is CASSRSGTGGSYEQFF. CDR3 sequence (DNA): TGTGCCAGCAGTCGATCCGGGACAGGGGGCTCTTATGAGCAGTTCTTC.

This clone was counted a single time. This chain links TRBV28 with TRBJ2-5, with 8 bases aligning to TRBD1. Germline V gives CDR1 MDHEN, CDR2 SYDVKM. V gave up 6 bases and J gave up 5 bases; unmatched junction bases: 14. The CDR3 is 16 amino acids. In DNA form, the CDR3 reads TGTGCCAGCAGCAGGGCGGAGGCAGGGGGCTTGGAGACCCAGTACTTC. Translating it yields CASSRAEAGGLETQYF.

The rearrangement joins TRBV28 to TRBJ1-5; maybe TRBD1 (5 bases). Per the germline V gene, CDR1 is MDHEN and CDR2 is SYDVKM. Trimming removed 5 bases from V and 6 bases from J, with 14 bases in between. The CDR3 has 14 residues. For the CDR3, the DNA is TGTGCCAGCAGTGAGGTCGGGGGGGGTCAGCCCCAGCATTTT. Its protein product is CASSEVGGGQPQHF.

J is TRBJ2-3 and V is TRBV2, with 8 nucleotides matching TRBD2. The ends lost 2 bases at V and 2 bases at J; junction bases unmatched: 6. The CDR3 extends over 16 amino acids. Germline CDR1 is SNHLY and CDR2 is FYNNEI. The CDR3 nucleotides are TGTGCCAGCAGTGAATATAGCGGGAAATACACAGATACGCAGTATTTT. Amino acid sequence: CASSEYSGKYTDTQYF. Combining the CDR3 with reference TRBV2 and TRBJ2-3 gives the whole variable domain EPEVTQTPSHQVTQMGQEVILRCVPISNHLYFYWYRQILGQKVEFLVSFYNNEISEKSEIFDDQFSVERPDGSNFTLKIRSTKLEDSAMYFCASSEYSGKYTDTQYFGPGTRLTVL.

V and J are TRBV24-1 and TRBJ2-1; 9 bases align to TRBD2. The CDR3 sequence is 16 residues long. Germline V gene data show CDR1 as KGHDR and CDR2 as SFDVKD. The ends lost 3 bases at V and 9 bases at J; junction bases unmatched: 11. CDR3 protein: CATSDPLAGSGGEQFF. CDR3 DNA sequence: TGTGCCACCAGTGATCCCCTAGCGGGATCGGGGGGTGAGCAGTTCTTC.

The DNA of the CDR3 is TGTGCCAGTAGTTCAGGACTAGCGGGAGGATACAATGAGCAGTTCTTC. This translates into CASSSGLAGGYNEQFF. The chain combines TRBV19 with TRBJ2-1; 14 nucleotides match TRBD2. V dropped 5 bases and J dropped 4; count of bases not matched to a gene: 4. The CDR3 extends over 16 amino acids. CDR1 and CDR2 from the germline V gene are LNHDA and SQIVND (reference sequence).

This chain uses TRBV7-6 with TRBJ2-1; 14 positions match TRBD2. This CDR3 has 16 residues. The V segment lost 5 bases and the J segment 7 bases; nucleotides outside the gene matches: 7. The germline CDR1 and CDR2 sequences are SGHVS and FNYEAQ. CDR3 nucleotide sequence: TGTGCCAGCAGCCCCAGACTAGCGGGAGGGACAAATGAGCAGTTCTTC. This translates into CASSPRLAGGTNEQFF.

The CDR3, as DNA: TGCAGTGCCCCTACAGGGCTCCTGACCTACTTC. This encodes CSAPTGLLTYF. The V and J genes are TRBV20-1 and TRBJ2-7; the D gene is possibly TRBD1 (6 bases). Deletions cut 6 bases from V and 13 bases from J, with 19 bases between. Germline V gene lookup returns CDR1 DFQATT and CDR2 SNEGSKA (reference sequence). The CDR3 length is 11 residues.

The CDR3 DNA follows: TGTGCCAGCTCAGCCGGGACAGGGCTCAATCAGCCCCAGCATTTT. This encodes CASSAGTGLNQPQHF. The chain employs TRBV18 and TRBJ1-5; 9 bases are a match to TRBD1. CDR3 length equals 15 residues. V lost 5 bases, J lost 3 bases, and 5 bases stayed unmatched. Germline CDR1 is KGHSH and CDR2 is LQKENI.

This clone was counted between two and nine times. The V gene is TRBV7-3, the J gene TRBJ2-3, with a possible D match to TRBD1 (5 bases). Germline V CDR1 and CDR2: SGHTA, FQGTGA. The CDR3 spans 15 residues. Trimming took 5 bases from V and 4 from J, leaving 16 bases between them. CDR3 amino acids: CASSPQGLGSDTQYF. The CDR3 DNA reads as TGTGCCAGCAGCCCCCAGGGTCTTGGTTCAGATACGCAGTATTTT.

The rearrangement uses TRBV4-1 and TRBJ2-6; 11 nucleotides align to TRBD2. V lost 0 bases and J lost 0; bases outside the gene matches: 7. The CDR3 length is 20 residues. CDR1 is MGHRA, CDR2 YSYEKL, per germline. This chain's CDR3 is CASSQDVLAGGNSGANVLTF. The CDR3 DNA reads TGCGCCAGCAGCCAAGATGTTCTAGCGGGAGGAAACTCTGGGGCCAACGTCCTGACTTTC.

The V and J genes are TRBV7-9 and TRBJ1-2; the D is unclear. The ends were cut back, 1 base at V and 12 bases at J, with 15 bases in the middle. In germline, CDR1 is SEHNR, CDR2 FQNEAQ (reference sequence). This CDR3 is 13 amino acids long. CDR3 nucleotides: TGTGCCAGCAGCTTAGATATGCGGCCCTACCACACCTTC. Translation: CASSLDMRPYHTF.

The chain uses TRBV4-3 and TRBJ1-4, with D perhaps TRBD1 (5 bases). The CDR3 sequence is 17 residues long. V dropped 0 bases and J dropped 4 bases, with 15 bases sitting between them. CDR1 and CDR2 from the germline V gene are LGHNA and YSLEER. CDR3 region: CASSQDPPQGGNEKLFF. The DNA of the CDR3 is TGCGCCAGCAGCCAAGATCCCCCGCAGGGAGGTAATGAAAAACTGTTTTTT.

The chain uses TRBV10-1 and TRBJ1-2, with 10 bases lining up with TRBD1. Trimming cost V 6 bases and J 6 bases; bases outside gene matches: 7. This CDR3 region has 14 residues. Germline CDR1 is WNHNN and CDR2 is SYGVQD (reference sequence). The DNA for the CDR3 is TGCGCCAGCAGCCCGGACAGGGGGTTGAATGGCTACACCTTC. Its translation is CASSPDRGLNGYTF.

The V call is TRBV7-8, the J call TRBJ2-1, with 11 bases lining up with TRBD2. J lost 4 bases, V lost 5 bases, and 4 bases had no gene match. The CDR3 consists of 15 residues. Germline CDR1 reads SGHVS; CDR2 reads FQNEAQ. The CDR3 sequence is CASSPGTSGYNEQFF. For the CDR3, the DNA is TGTGCCAGCAGCCCCGGGACTAGCGGATACAATGAGCAGTTCTTC.

This sequence joins TRBV2 and TRBJ2-2; no clear D gene. The V end lost 4 bases, the J end lost 1 base, and 7 bases lay between the germline ends. The germline gives CDR1 SNHLY, CDR2 FYNNEI. The CDR3 has 14 amino acids. CDR3 in amino acids: CASSGLQNTGELFF. DNA for the CDR3: TGTGCCAGCAGTGGATTACAGAACACCGGGGAGCTGTTTTTT.